Listed below are T cell receptor beta chains from one sample, sequenced in a study of beta chain features in type 1 diabetes. Sequenced by immunoSEQ multiplex PCR; TCRdb stores in-frame clones only, minus some. The data show around 430,000 clones, with roughly 30% seen just once and almost 0.065% held by the top ten. The sample was naive CD4+ T cells from blood. The receptors stem from a man younger than 35 in good health. The CDR3 runs from the conserved cysteine through the conserved F or W. The D gene is left open where the match is weak. The size of a clone is reported for some rows only, either as once, few or many, or as a class for expanded clones.

j_call d_call clone_size v_call cdr3_nt cdr3_aa
TRBJ2-7 TRBD1 - TRBV2 TGTGCCAGCAGTGACCAGGGACAGGGATACGAGCAGTACTTC CASSDQGQGYEQYF
TRBJ2-7 - few TRBV25-1 TGTGCCAGCAGTGCTTATGGGGGGGCGGCCTACGAGCAGTACTTC CASSAYGGAAYEQYF
TRBJ2-7 - few TRBV7-9 TGTGCCAGCAGCCCTTCGGGCGCAGAATTATACGAGCAGTACTTC CASSPSGAELYEQYF
TRBJ2-7 - - TRBV30 TGTGCCTGGACCCAAGGCCTGAGCTCCTACGAGCAGTACTTC CAWTQGLSSYEQYF
TRBJ2-7 - - TRBV7-9 TGTGCCAGCAGCCCTCCTGGGAGCGGGCTCAGCGAGCAGTACTTC CASSPPGSGLSEQYF
TRBJ2-5 - few TRBV18 TGTGCCAGCTCACCAGGAAGGGAGGAGACCCAGTACTTC CASSPGREETQYF
TRBJ2-5 - few TRBV2 TGTGCCAGCAGTGAAGGGGATTACCAAGAGACCCAGTACTTC CASSEGDYQETQYF
TRBJ2-5 TRBD2 few TRBV30 TGTGCCTGGACCACACTAGCGGCAGGGGAGACCCAGTACTTC CAWTTLAAGETQYF
TRBJ1-2 TRBD1 - TRBV4-2 TGTGCCAGCAGCCCGAGTAGGGACAGGGCCAACTATGGCTACACCTTC CASSPSRDRANYGYTF
TRBJ1-1 - - TRBV29-1 TGCAGCTTGAGGGAAGGGTTCGCTGAAGCTTTCTTT CSLREGFAEAFF
TRBJ1-4 - - TRBV7-8 TGTGCCAGCAGCCTAGTTACGTCGACTAATGAAAAACTGTTTTTT CASSLVTSTNEKLFF
TRBJ2-7 TRBD2 few TRBV5-1 TGCGCCAGCGGAGGACTAGCGGGAGGATACGAGCAGTACTTC CASGGLAGGYEQYF
TRBJ1-5 - - TRBV30 TGTGCCTGGAGTGTATACGGAGAACAGCCCCAGCATTTT CAWSVYGEQPQHF
TRBJ2-1 TRBD2 - TRBV13 TGTGCCAGCAGCTTAGTAAGAGGGGGACTAGCGGGTAATGAGCAGTTCTTC CASSLVRGGLAGNEQFF
TRBJ2-4 - few TRBV30 TGTGCCTGGGGGGAAGACGGAAGAGCCAAAAACATTCAGTACTTC CAWGEDGRAKNIQYF
TRBJ2-7 - - TRBV29-1 TGCAGCGTTACGACGGCGAATTCCGAGCAGTACTTC CSVTTANSEQYF
TRBJ2-4 - - TRBV28 TGTGCCAGCAGTCTCTCGACGTTTCAGTACTTC CASSLSTFQYF
TRBJ2-1 TRBD1 few TRBV15 TGTGCCACAGGCCGGGACAGGGGCAAGTGGGAGCAGTTCTTC CATGRDRGKWEQFF
TRBJ2-1 TRBD2 - TRBV28 TGTGCCAGCAGTTTTTCTAGCGGGAGGGTGGGTGAGCAGTTCTTC CASSFSSGRVGEQFF
TRBJ1-2 - few TRBV7-2 TGTGCCAGCAGCATCTTAGATGACTGGAGATTCTATGGCTACACCTTC CASSILDDWRFYGYTF
TRBJ2-7 TRBD1 - TRBV29-1 TGCAGCGTTCGGCAGGGGGACGACGAGCAGTACTTC CSVRQGDDEQYF
TRBJ2-3 TRBD1 - TRBV29-1 TGCAGCGTTGTAGGGTCAGCACAGGGGGTCACAGATACGCAGTATTTT CSVVGSAQGVTDTQYF
TRBJ2-1 TRBD1 - TRBV5-1 TGCGCCAGCAGCTTGGGACAGGGGGCGAAGAATGAGCAGTTCTTC CASSLGQGAKNEQFF
TRBJ2-1 - few TRBV9 TGTGCCAGCAGCCTTGCAGGGGTCAATGAGCAGTTCTTC CASSLAGVNEQFF
TRBJ2-3 - - TRBV5-1 TGCGCCAGCAGCCCTACAGGAGGTGCAGATACGCAGTATTTT CASSPTGGADTQYF
TRBJ2-1 TRBD2 few TRBV18 TGTGCCAGCTCACCACAACCGACTAGCGTTGGTGAGCAGTTCTTC CASSPQPTSVGEQFF
TRBJ2-1 - few TRBV10-2 TGCGCCAGCAGGCCTAGCGCGAACAATGAGCAGTTCTTC CASRPSANNEQFF
TRBJ1-2 - - TRBV7-2 TGTGCCAGCCTTTTTGGGGGCAGCCACTTTGCTGGCTACACCTTC CASLFGGSHFAGYTF
TRBJ2-5 TRBD1 - TRBV7-9 TGTGCCAGCAGCACATGGGGCCTGACAGGGGTCCAAGAGACCCAGTACTTC CASSTWGLTGVQETQYF
TRBJ2-5 TRBD2 - TRBV2 TGTGCCAGCAGTGTTGAGACTAGCGGGCAAGAGACCCAGTACTTC CASSVETSGQETQYF
TRBJ2-3 - - TRBV11-2 TGTGCCAGCAGCTTAGAACGGTACACAGATACGCAGTATTTT CASSLERYTDTQYF
TRBJ2-3 TRBD2 few TRBV4-3 TGCGCCAGCAGCCAAGGGACTAGCGGACCCACAGATACGCAGTATTTT CASSQGTSGPTDTQYF
TRBJ2-1 - - TRBV27 TGTGCCAGCAGTTTCCCGTATGGGGGGAGGTCATACAATGAGCAGTTCTTC CASSFPYGGRSYNEQFF
TRBJ1-1 - - TRBV30 TGTGCGGGAGGGAGGAACACTGAAGCTTTCTTT CAGGRNTEAFF
TRBJ2-2 TRBD2 few TRBV29-1 TGCAGCGTTGCTCCTAGCGGGAGGGCCGGCGGGGAGCTGTTTTTT CSVAPSGRAGGELFF
TRBJ1-2 - - TRBV4-2 TGTTCCAGCAGCCAAGTTGTGGGCATAGGGAAGGACTATGGCTACACCTTC CSSSQVVGIGKDYGYTF
TRBJ2-5 TRBD2 few TRBV7-2 TGTGCCAGCAGCTCTCAAAGCGGGAGCCCTCAAGAGACCCAGTACTTC CASSSQSGSPQETQYF
TRBJ2-7 - - TRBV7-2 TGTGCCAGCAGCTTAATATCAGGAACTTACGAGCAGTACTTC CASSLISGTYEQYF
TRBJ2-1 - - TRBV30 TGTGCCTGGAGTGTCTCCAGTGGGTTAATCGGGGAGCAGTTCTTC CAWSVSSGLIGEQFF
TRBJ2-1 TRBD1 few TRBV30 TGTGCCTGGAGACATGACAGGGCCGCCTACAATGAGCAGTTCTTC CAWRHDRAAYNEQFF
TRBJ2-5 TRBD1 few TRBV23-1 TGCGCCAGCAGTCAATCGTCCGAGACAGGGGAGGAGACCCAGTACTTC CASSQSSETGEETQYF
TRBJ2-2 TRBD1 few TRBV6-1 TGTGCCAGCGGGACAGAGGCGAACACCGGGGAGCTGTTTTTT CASGTEANTGELFF
TRBJ2-1 - few TRBV5-1 TGCGCCAGCGATGAGGGGCCGAACTCCGGGGAGCAGTTCTTC CASDEGPNSGEQFF
TRBJ2-7 - - TRBV28 TGTGCCAGCAACCCACAGGGAAGGGCCTACGAGCAGTACTTC CASNPQGRAYEQYF
TRBJ1-5 - few TRBV25-1 TGTGCCAGCAGTGAAGGTTCCGAGTTTCAGCCCCAGCATTTT CASSEGSEFQPQHF
TRBJ1-2 - - TRBV4-1 TGCGCCAGCAGCCATCGCAGCTATGGCTACACCTTC CASSHRSYGYTF
TRBJ2-7 - many TRBV7-2 TGTGCCAGCAGCTTAGAGTACGGGAGTCCCCTCGAGCAGTACTTC CASSLEYGSPLEQYF
TRBJ2-1 TRBD2 few TRBV6-5 TGTGCCAGCGGCCGACTAGCGGGGTTCAATGAGCAGTTCTTC CASGRLAGFNEQFF
TRBJ2-7 TRBD2 - TRBV6-1 TGTGCCAGCAGTTCTGGCGGGAGTATGCCCTACGAGCAGTACTTC CASSSGGSMPYEQYF
TRBJ1-5 TRBD1 once TRBV7-2 TGTGCCAGCAGCTTAGTGTGGCAGGGGGGTGGACAGCCCCAGCATTTT CASSLVWQGGGQPQHF